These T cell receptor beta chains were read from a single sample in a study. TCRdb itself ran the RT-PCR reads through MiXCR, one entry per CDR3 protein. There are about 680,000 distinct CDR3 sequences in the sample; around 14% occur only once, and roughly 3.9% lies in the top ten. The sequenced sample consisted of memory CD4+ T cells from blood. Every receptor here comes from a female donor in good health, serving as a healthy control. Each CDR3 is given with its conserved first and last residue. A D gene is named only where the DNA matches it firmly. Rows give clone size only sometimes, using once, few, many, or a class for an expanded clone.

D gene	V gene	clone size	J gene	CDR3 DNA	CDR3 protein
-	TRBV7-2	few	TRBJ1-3	TGTGCCAGCAGACCCCCCCTGGGGGGGGTTGGAAACACCATATATTTT	CASRPPLGGVGNTIYF
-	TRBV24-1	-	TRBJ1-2	TGTGCCACCAGTACAGGTTCCTATGGCTACACCTTC	CATSTGSYGYTF
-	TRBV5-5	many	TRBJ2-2	TGTGCCAGCAGCTTTGCAGGGGTTAACACCGGGGAGCTGTTTTTT	CASSFAGVNTGELFF
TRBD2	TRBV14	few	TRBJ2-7	TGTGCCAGCAGGTTTAGCGGGAGCGGTTACGAGCAGTACTTC	CASRFSGSGYEQYF
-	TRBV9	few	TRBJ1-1	TGTGCCAGCAGCAACCCGGGAAAACCAGCTTTCTTT	CASSNPGKPAFF
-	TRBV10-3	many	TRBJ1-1	TGTGCCATCAGTGAGGGCCAGCGGAACACTGAAGCTTTCTTT	CAISEGQRNTEAFF
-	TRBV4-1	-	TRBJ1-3	TGCGCCAGCAGCCAAGATAACTTTAGAGATGGATTCTCTGGAAACACCATATATTTT	CASSQDNFRDGFSGNTIYF
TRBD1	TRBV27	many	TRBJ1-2	TGTGCCAGCAGTGCGGGTGACAGGGGTTACGGCTACACCTTC	CASSAGDRGYGYTF
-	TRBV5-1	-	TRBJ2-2	TGCGCCAGCAGCTTGGGGCCCTTGGGCGGGGAGCTGTTTTTT	CASSLGPLGGELFF
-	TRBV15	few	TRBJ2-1	TGTGCCACCGACGAGGGTATCAGCAATGAGCAGTTCTTC	CATDEGISNEQFF
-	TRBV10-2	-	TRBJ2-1	TGCGCCAGCAGTGTGCACAGCCAAACACCACTTGAGCAGTTCTTC	CASSVHSQTPLEQFF
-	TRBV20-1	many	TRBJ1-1	TGCAGTGCTAGTGATGCCAGAAGAATGAACACTGAAGCTTTCTTT	CSASDARRMNTEAFF
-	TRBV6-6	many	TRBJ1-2	TGTGCCAGCAGTTCTAAATCTAACTATGGCTACACCTTC	CASSSKSNYGYTF
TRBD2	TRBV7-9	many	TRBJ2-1	TGTGCCAGCAGCCATCTAGCGGGAGGCTCCTCCTACAATGAGCAGTTCTTC	CASSHLAGGSSYNEQFF
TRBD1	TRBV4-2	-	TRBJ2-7	TGTGCCGGCAGCCAAGGTATCCACAGGGGCTCCTACGAGCAGTACTTC	CAGSQGIHRGSYEQYF
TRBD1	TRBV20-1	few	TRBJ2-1	TGCAGTGCTAGACAGGACAGGGGGTACTACAATGAGCAGTTCTTC	CSARQDRGYYNEQFF
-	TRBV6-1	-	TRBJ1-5	TGTGCCAGCCGGCGAACCTATAGCAATCAGCCCCAGCATTTT	CASRRTYSNQPQHF
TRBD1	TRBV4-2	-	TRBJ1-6	TGTGCCAGCAGCCAGGACAGGGGCTATAATTCACCCCTCCACTTT	CASSQDRGYNSPLHF
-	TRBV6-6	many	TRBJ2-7	TGTGCCTGCAATATTGACACCCCCTACGAGCAGTACTTC	CACNIDTPYEQYF
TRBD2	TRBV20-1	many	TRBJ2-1	TGCAGTGCTAGATTAGCGGGAGACCGGGGGAATGAGCAGTTCTTC	CSARLAGDRGNEQFF
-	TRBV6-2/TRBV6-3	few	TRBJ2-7	TGTGCCAGCAGTTCAGATCGGTACGAGCAGTACTTC	CASSSDRYEQYF
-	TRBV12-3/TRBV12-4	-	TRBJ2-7	TGTGCCAGCAGTCGGCCAGGGTTTTTTAGCGAGCAGTACTTC	CASSRPGFFSEQYF
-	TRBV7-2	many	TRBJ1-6	TGTGCCAGCAGCCCCCCTGAGGGGCGGAATTCACCCCTCCACTTT	CASSPPEGRNSPLHF
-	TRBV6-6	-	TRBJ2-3	TGTGCCAGCAGGCCGGACGCGGTGGATACGCAGTATTTT	CASRPDAVDTQYF